The source of this T cell receptor beta chain is a study of blood T cell repertoires in COVID-19. Study overall: PBMCs, B-cell-depleted T cells, or T cells provided the cDNA or gDNA that made up the material.

Methods used by the authors: Estimated nucleated cell counts came from reference gene primer amplification. Assay used: immunoSEQ multiplex PCR; TCRdb lists only in-frame clones, some missing. That table is the source of V, J and clone size, and D and trimming were worked out from the DNA. Found here are about 33,000 clones, about 91% of them singletons; the top ten hold approximately 6.7%. This receptor was identified in a human donor in a cohort sampled during active COVID-19. Sequenced: peripheral blood.

Written as DNA, the CDR3 is TGTGCCACACGGCGGGGCGGGAGAGACACCGGGGAGCTGTTTTTT. Protein sequence: CATRRGGRDTGELFF. The chain is built from TRBV21-1 and TRBJ2-2; the table names TRBD2, a call not compared with the DNA. TRBV21-1 is reported as a pseudogene. The CDR3 runs 15 residues.